The 23 T cell receptor beta chains given below trace back to one sample, sequenced in a study of blood T cell repertoires in COVID-19 (dated by TCRdb to between 2020 and 2021). Libraries were built with the immunoSEQ multiplex PCR assay. As stored in TCRdb, this immuneACCESS dataset retains in-frame rearrangements with V and J assigned. A fraction of the clones does not appear; measured against another copy, unresolved V genes explain less than half of the discrepancy, and the remainder lacks a known reason. The sample records approximately 33,000 clones, more than 85% of which are singletons. The ten largest account for approximately 20% of the sample. Sequences were obtained from peripheral blood. The receptors were sampled from a man in his 70s with acute or convalescent COVID-19.

The chain joins TRBV7-2 to TRBJ2-3, with D hard to call. V lost 1 base to trimming and J lost 2 bases, with 4 bases between them. CDR1 SGHTA and CDR2 FQGNSA come from the germline V gene. The CDR3 length is 13 residues. The CDR3: CASSLGVTDTQYF. CDR3 nucleotide sequence: TGTGCCAGCAGCTTAGGCGTCACAGATACGCAGTATTTT. Full variable domain (rest looked up from reference TRBV7-2 and TRBJ2-3): GAGVSQSPSNKVTEKGKDVELRCDPISGHTALYWYRQSLGQGLEFLIYFQGNSAPDKSGLPSDRFSAERTGGSVSTLTIQRTQQEDSAVYLCASSLGVTDTQYFGPGTRLTVL.

The chain is built from TRBV4-3 and TRBJ1-4; 7 nucleotides line up with TRBD1. V lost 6 bases, J lost 10 bases, and 8 bases stayed unmatched. CDR3 size: 13 residues. From germline, CDR1 is LGHNA and CDR2 YSLEER. The CDR3, as DNA: TGCGCCAGCAGTCGTGGGCAGGGGGGAAAACTGTTTTTT. It encodes CASSRGQGGKLFF.

V gene TRBV13 combines with J gene TRBJ2-3; no firm D call. Germline assignment: CDR1 PRHDT and CDR2 FYEKMQ (reference sequence). The V and J ends lost 3 bases and 0 bases respectively, with 4 bases between them. The CDR3 spans 13 residues. The DNA of the CDR3 is TGTGCCAGCAGCTTTCAAAGCACAGATACGCAGTATTTT. Its protein product is CASSFQSTDTQYF. The full variable domain, in which reference TRBV13 and TRBJ2-3 provide the parts outside the CDR3, is AAGVIQSPRHLIKEKRETATLKCYPIPRHDTVYWYQQGPGQDPQFLISFYEKMQSDKGSIPDRFSAQQFSDYHSELNMSSLELGDSALYFCASSFQSTDTQYFGPGTRLTVL.

J is TRBJ1-1 and V is TRBV11-2; 8 bases are shared with TRBD1. CDR3 length: 16 residues. CDR1 and CDR2 (germline): SGHAT, FQNNGV. Losses at the gene ends were 5 bases for V and 4 bases for J; bases not matched to a gene: 12. In DNA form, the CDR3 reads TGTGCCAGCAGCCTGGGGACAGGCGCTCTGGGCACTGAAGCTTTCTTT. Encoded protein: CASSLGTGALGTEAFF.

The V and J genes are TRBV4-3 and TRBJ2-7; TRBD2 matches 9 bases. Trimming at V came to 10 bases and at J to 1 base, leaving 11 bases not matched to a gene. Germline values: CDR1 LGHNA, CDR2 YSLEER. The CDR3 totals 15 residues. CDR3 residues: CAKFILAGSSYEQYF. DNA of the CDR3: TGCGCCAAATTCATACTAGCGGGTTCTTCCTACGAGCAGTACTTC.

This chain uses TRBV4-1 with TRBJ2-3, with D tentatively TRBD2 (5 bases). The length of the CDR3 is 17 residues. Trimming removed 2 bases from V and 3 bases from J, with 18 bases in between. Germline lookup yields CDR1 MGHRA and CDR2 YSYEKL. The CDR3 loop is CASSQKVVGEGTDTQYF. DNA for the CDR3: TGCGCCAGCAGCCAAAAAGTCGTGGGAGAAGGTACAGATACGCAGTATTTT.

The rearrangement links TRBV5-1 to TRBJ2-5, with a tentative D call TRBD2 (6 bases). CDR3 length: 13 residues. Trimming shortened V by 0 bases and J by 5 bases, and 8 bases separated the two germline ends. The V gene's germline CDR1 is SGHRS and CDR2 YFSETQ. The chain's CDR3 is CASSLGGGETQYF. CDR3 nucleotide sequence: TGCGCCAGCAGCTTGGGTGGAGGGGAGACCCAGTACTTC. The full variable domain, rest sourced from reference TRBV5-1 and TRBJ2-5, is KAGVTQTPRYLIKTRGQQVTLSCSPISGHRSVSWYQQTPGQGLQFLFEYFSETQRNKGNFPGRFSGRQFSNSRSEMNVSTLELGDSALYLCASSLGGGETQYFGPGTRLLVL.

This chain connects TRBV2 to TRBJ2-1; D possibly corresponds to TRBD2 (5 bases). Germline-derived CDR1 and CDR2 are SNHLY and FYNNEI. Trimming removed 3 bases at V and 7 bases at J, with 7 bases between. The CDR3 is 12 amino acids. The CDR3 sequence is CASSDRGNEQFF. CDR3 nucleotide sequence: TGTGCCAGCAGTGACCGGGGAAATGAGCAGTTCTTC.

The V and J genes are TRBV12-3 or TRBV12-4 and TRBJ1-6; possible D gene TRBD1, 6 bases. The length of the CDR3 is 13 residues. V was pared by 6 bases and J by 8 bases, with 11 bases between. CDR3 in amino acids: CASSGGADSPLHF. In nucleotides, the CDR3 is TGTGCCAGCAGCGGGGGGGCGGATTCACCCCTCCACTTT.

The chain has TRBV3-1 (or the pseudogene TRBV3-2) and TRBJ1-1; 7 nucleotides match TRBD1. Trimming at V came to 3 bases and at J to 5 bases, leaving 6 bases not matched to a gene. Per germline, CDR1 LGHDT and CDR2 YNNKEL (reference sequence). The CDR3 has 14 amino acids. CDR3 DNA sequence: TGTGCCAGCAGCCATATTGACAGGGTAACTGAAGCTTTCTTT. Translated: CASSHIDRVTEAFF.

Within the sample, this clone is medium-sized. This chain connects TRBV27 to TRBJ2-3, with TRBD2 matching over 10 bases. Germline-derived CDR1 and CDR2 are MNHEY and SMNVEV (reference sequence). V was clipped by 5 bases and J by 6 bases; unmatched bases: 5. The CDR3 has 14 amino acids. CDR3 sequence (DNA): TGTGCCAGCAGTCAGCGGGAGGGCCGGGATACGCAGTATTTT. This sequence encodes CASSQREGRDTQYF.

This clone was seen just once. This chain connects TRBV7-2 to TRBJ2-3; 12 bases map to TRBD2. CDR3 length: 15 amino acids. Trimming removed 4 bases from V and 4 bases from J; junction bases left unmatched: 3. Per germline, CDR1 SGHTA and CDR2 FQGNSA. CDR3 amino acids: CASSSSSGRADTQYF. CDR3 coding DNA: TGTGCCAGCAGCTCATCTAGCGGGAGGGCAGATACGCAGTATTTT.

The V call is TRBV5-1, the J call TRBJ2-3; TRBD2 matches 7 bases. CDR3 length equals 14 residues. Looked up from germline, CDR1 is SGHRS and CDR2 is YFSETQ. After removal of 3 bases from V and 0 bases from J, the junction contained 1 base not matched to a gene. CDR3 sequence (DNA): TGCGCCAGCAGCTCGGGGGGAAGCACAGATACGCAGTATTTT. It translates to CASSSGGSTDTQYF. Full variable domain (outside the CDR3, taken from reference TRBV5-1 and TRBJ2-3): KAGVTQTPRYLIKTRGQQVTLSCSPISGHRSVSWYQQTPGQGLQFLFEYFSETQRNKGNFPGRFSGRQFSNSRSEMNVSTLELGDSALYLCASSSGGSTDTQYFGPGTRLTVL.

V and J are TRBV5-1 and TRBJ2-7; weak D call: TRBD1 (6 bases). Germline V gives CDR1 SGHRS, CDR2 YFSETQ. The V gene lost 7 bases and the J gene lost 0 bases, with 14 bases spanning the gap. The CDR3 is 14 amino acids. The CDR3 is CASSPVRGSYEQYF. As DNA, the CDR3 is TGCGCCAGCTCCCCGGTCAGGGGCTCCTACGAGCAGTACTTC. The full variable domain, rest sourced from reference TRBV5-1 and TRBJ2-7, is KAGVTQTPRYLIKTRGQQVTLSCSPISGHRSVSWYQQTPGQGLQFLFEYFSETQRNKGNFPGRFSGRQFSNSRSEMNVSTLELGDSALYLCASSPVRGSYEQYFGPGTRLTVT.

J is TRBJ1-4 and V is TRBV24-1; no firm D call. This CDR3 is 14 amino acids long. Trimming left V 4 bases short and J 0 bases short, with 5 bases between. The germline gives CDR1 KGHDR, CDR2 SFDVKD. Written as DNA, the CDR3 is TGTGCCACCAGTGACGGGGCAACTAATGAAAAACTGTTTTTT. This codes for CATSDGATNEKLFF.

The V and J genes are TRBV3-1 (or the pseudogene TRBV3-2) and TRBJ2-5, with a tentative D call TRBD2 (6 bases). The CDR3 length is 15 residues. Trimming stripped 2 bases from V and 7 bases from J, with 17 bases between. Germline V gives CDR1 LGHDT, CDR2 YNNKEL (reference sequence). CDR3 sequence: CASSQRDSAFGTQYF. CDR3 nucleotide sequence: TGTGCCAGCAGCCAACGGGACTCCGCGTTTGGGACCCAGTACTTC.

This rearrangement joins TRBV18 to TRBJ2-5, with a tentative D call TRBD1 (6 bases). The V gene lost 0 bases and the J gene lost 1 base, with 12 bases spanning the gap. Germline loops: CDR1 KGHSH, CDR2 LQKENI. The CDR3 spans 16 residues. The CDR3 nucleotides are TGTGCCAGCTCACCACCGGACAGCCATCTCCAAGAGACCCAGTACTTC. This translates into CASSPPDSHLQETQYF.

The chain joins TRBV25-1 to TRBJ1-4; possible D gene TRBD1, 5 bases. The CDR3 covers 15 residues. CDR1 and CDR2 (germline): MGHDK, SYGVNS. Trimming cost V 9 bases and J 3 bases, with 17 bases left between them. CDR3 nucleotide sequence: TGTGCCAGTGAGGGGAGGGAAAAGGCTAATGAAAAACTGTTTTTT. Amino acids: CASEGREKANEKLFF. The whole variable domain, remainder taken from reference TRBV25-1 and TRBJ1-4, is EADIYQTPRYLVIGTGKKITLECSQTMGHDKMYWYQQDPGMELHLIHYSYGVNSTEKGDLSSESTVSRIRTEHFPLTLESARPSHTSQYLCASEGREKANEKLFFGSGTQLSVL.

The genes are TRBV9 and TRBJ2-7; D may be TRBD2 (6 bases). Trimming removed 4 bases at V and 0 bases at J, with 14 bases between. The CDR3 length is 15 residues. Germline CDR1 SGDLS, CDR2 YYNGEE. The CDR3 nucleotides are TGTGCCAGCAGCCCGGGTCGGGGGATCTCCTACGAGCAGTACTTC. Amino acids: CASSPGRGISYEQYF.

The J gene is TRBJ1-2, the V gene TRBV20-1; tentative D call: TRBD1 (5 bases). This CDR3 spans 14 amino acids. The ends were cut back, 3 bases at V and 4 bases at J, with 15 bases in the middle. Germline lookup yields CDR1 DFQATT and CDR2 SNEGSKA (reference sequence). The CDR3 spells CSASLRGIFYGYTF. In nucleotides, the CDR3 is TGCAGTGCTAGTTTGCGGGGGATTTTCTATGGCTACACCTTC.

The rearrangement links TRBV5-5 to TRBJ1-1, with a weak D call TRBD1 (6 bases). CDR3 length: 15 residues. Trimming took 4 bases from V and 5 from J, leaving 18 bases between them. CDR1 is SGHKS, CDR2 YYEKEE, per germline (reference sequence). The CDR3: CASSATGGHGTEAFF. The CDR3 DNA is TGTGCCAGCAGCGCGACGGGGGGGCACGGGACTGAAGCTTTCTTT. Looking up the rest from reference TRBV5-5 and TRBJ1-1 gives the full variable domain: DAGVTQSPTHLIKTRGQQVTLRCSPISGHKSVSWYQQVLGQGPQFIFQYYEKEERGRGNFPDRFSARQFPNYSSELNVNALLLGDSALYLCASSATGGHGTEAFFGQGTRLTVV.

The chain employs TRBV7-6 and TRBJ1-4; maybe TRBD1 (5 bases). Trimming stripped 0 bases from V and 3 bases from J, with 8 bases between. The CDR3 length is 15 residues. The germline V gene encodes CDR1 SGHVS and CDR2 FNYEAQ. CDR3 in amino acids: CASSLAGLANEKLFF. DNA of the CDR3: TGTGCCAGCAGCTTAGCGGGACTGGCTAATGAAAAACTGTTTTTT.

The chain links TRBV4-1 to TRBJ2-3; D is perhaps TRBD2 (6 bases). The CDR3 covers 14 residues. Germline CDR1 reads MGHRA; CDR2 reads YSYEKL. V was clipped by 10 bases and J by 1 base, with 15 bases between them. CDR3 DNA: TGCGCCACCCAGGAGGGGCTTGGCACAGATACGCAGTATTTT. Encoded protein: CATQEGLGTDTQYF.